This T cell receptor beta chain comes out of a study of blood T cell repertoires in COVID-19. Germline assignment: CDR1 SGHRS and CDR2 YFSETQ. The junction had 19 bases not matched to a gene; V was cut back by 0 bases and J by 2 bases. There are 22 residues in the CDR3. Here immunoSEQ multiplex PCR was the method, and the copy in TCRdb shows in-frame clones only, minus some. Among 400,000 to 500,000 clones listed, around 86% were seen once. Source material: peripheral blood. This sequence originates from a woman aged 25 to 39 with active or convalescent COVID-19. The rearrangement uses TRBV5-1 and TRBJ2-5; 13 nucleotides agree with TRBD2. CDR3 DNA sequence: TGCGCCAGCAGCTTGGATCGGGCCGGACTAGCGGGGGCGGTCGGATTGCAAGAGACCCAGTACTTC. Encoded protein: CASSLDRAGLAGAVGLQETQYF.